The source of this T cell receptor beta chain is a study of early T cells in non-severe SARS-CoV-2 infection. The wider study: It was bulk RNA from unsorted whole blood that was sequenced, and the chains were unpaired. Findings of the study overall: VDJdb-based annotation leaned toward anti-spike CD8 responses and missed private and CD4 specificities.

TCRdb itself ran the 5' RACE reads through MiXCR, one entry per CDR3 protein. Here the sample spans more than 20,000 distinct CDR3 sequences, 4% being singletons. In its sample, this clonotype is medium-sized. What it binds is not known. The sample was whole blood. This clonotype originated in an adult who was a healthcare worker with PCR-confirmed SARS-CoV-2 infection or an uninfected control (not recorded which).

The CDR3: CASSQAFRRDGYTF. The CDR3 DNA reads as TGCGCCAGCAGCCAAGCTTTTCGCCGAGATGGCTACACCTTC. J is TRBJ1-2 and V is TRBV4-1; D remains unclear. CDR1 and CDR2 from the germline V gene are MGHRA and YSYEKL. The CDR3 loop spans 14 amino acids. With 1 base removed from V and 6 bases from J, the gap between germline ends came to 12 bases.